This TCR beta chain originates from a study of T cell responses to AZD1222 COVID-19 vaccine. CDR1 is LNHDA, CDR2 SQIVND, per germline (reference sequence). The CDR3 loop spans 17 amino acids. J gave up 1 base and V 4 bases, and 6 bases lay outside the gene matches. Using immunoSEQ multiplex PCR, the repertoire was profiled, and TCRdb retains in-frame clones only, with some absent. Here the sample spans some 200,000 clones, just over 90% being singletons. This clonotype originated in an adult in good health. The sample here was peripheral blood, taken on day 0 of AZD1222 vaccination. The chain is built from TRBV19 and TRBJ2-6, with 8 bases matching TRBD1. CDR3: CASSKGQAQSGANVLTF. The CDR3, as DNA: TGTGCCAGTAGTAAGGGACAGGCCCAATCTGGGGCCAACGTCCTGACTTTC.